This T cell receptor beta chain was profiled in a study of T cell changes during pregnancy in multiple sclerosis. There are 14 residues in the CDR3. Looked up from germline, CDR1 is WNHNN and CDR2 is SYGVQD (reference sequence). V lost 4 bases and J lost 6; bases outside the gene matches: 5. TCRdb keeps only in-frame clones here, not all; method: immunoSEQ multiplex PCR. Of tens of thousands of clones detected, approximately 91% appear once; the ten largest clones hold less than 3.5%. The clonotype comes from a female donor with multiple sclerosis, enrolled in a pregnancy study. This specimen was peripheral blood, taken before pregnancy. V and J are TRBV10-1 and TRBJ2-1, with 8 bases that match TRBD2. The CDR3 DNA follows: TGCGCCAGCAGTGGAAGCGGGAGAAGCAATGAGCAGTTCTTC. It yields the protein CASSGSGRSNEQFF.